The 7 T cell receptor beta chains below all came from one sample that was sequenced in a study of CD8+ T cells in alopecia areata. Once RNA had been extracted, it was reverse transcribed into cDNA to act as the sequencing template. Data came from immunoSEQ multiplex PCR; TCRdb stores just in-frame clones and leaves some out. Of about 150,000 clones in the sample, around 47% were seen once. The specimen sequenced was CD4+ T cells sorted from blood. The source of these receptors is a human donor with alopecia areata.

This sequence joins TRBV29-1 and TRBJ2-5; D gene uncertain. The V and J ends lost 5 bases and 1 base respectively, with 14 bases between them. The CDR3 loop spans 14 amino acids. Germline lookup yields CDR1 SQVTM and CDR2 ANQGSEA. The CDR3 DNA reads as TGCAGCGTTAAACCCCCCGGCTCCCAAGAGACCCAGTACTTC. Translation gives CSVKPPGSQETQYF. The whole variable domain, filled in from reference TRBV29-1 and TRBJ2-5, reads SAVISQKPSRDICQRGTSLTIQCQVDSQVTMMFWYRQQPGQSLTLIATANQGSEATYESGFVIDKFPISRPNLTFSTLTVSNMSPEDSSIYLCSVKPPGSQETQYFGPGTRLLVL.

The chain uses TRBV29-1 and TRBJ2-1, with 11 nucleotides matching TRBD2. Trimming cost V 5 bases and J 5 bases; bases outside gene matches: 5. The CDR3 contains 14 residues. CDR1 and CDR2 from the germline V gene are SQVTM and ANQGSEA. DNA of the CDR3: TGCAGCGTTTCCGGGACTAGCGGCCACAATGAGCAGTTCTTC. It specifies CSVSGTSGHNEQFF.

This clone was detected a few times. The chain uses TRBV29-1 and TRBJ2-5; D is possibly TRBD2 (5 bases). This CDR3 spans 13 amino acids. In germline, CDR1 is SQVTM, CDR2 ANQGSEA. Trimming pared 5 bases from V and 5 bases from J, leaving 15 bases between. CDR3 sequence reads: CSVSASAVETQYF. The CDR3 coding sequence is TGCAGCGTTTCCGCGTCAGCGGTCGAGACCCAGTACTTC.

CDR3 in amino acids: CASTIETPYNEQFF. CDR3 nucleotides: TGCGCCAGTACCATAGAAACCCCCTACAATGAGCAGTTCTTC. The V gene is TRBV5-1, the J gene TRBJ2-1; no firm D call. V lost 8 bases, J lost 2 bases, and 14 bases lay in between. The V gene's germline CDR1 is SGHRS and CDR2 YFSETQ. The CDR3 contains 14 residues.

This clone was counted a few times. This chain links TRBV5-4 with TRBJ2-1; D remains ambiguous. CDR3 length equals 11 residues. Germline CDR1 is SGHNT and CDR2 is YYREEE (reference sequence). Trimming pared 5 bases from V and 5 bases from J, leaving 5 bases between. The CDR3 DNA reads TGTGCCAGCAGTCGAGACAATGAGCAGTTCTTC. Amino acid sequence: CASSRDNEQFF.

This clone was seen a few times. This chain links TRBV18 with TRBJ2-3, with a possible D match to TRBD1 (6 bases). Trimming removed 6 bases at V and 6 bases at J, with 13 bases between. The CDR3 length is 13 residues. Per germline, CDR1 KGHSH and CDR2 LQKENI. For the CDR3, the DNA is TGTGCCAGCTCCCCAGGGGCAGTGGATACGCAGTATTTT. Translating it yields CASSPGAVDTQYF.

The J gene is TRBJ2-5, the V gene TRBV29-1; maybe TRBD1 (7 bases). V lost 8 bases, J lost 7 bases, and 17 bases lay in between. Germline CDR1 SQVTM, CDR2 ANQGSEA. This CDR3 spans 12 amino acids. The DNA for the CDR3 is TGCAGCCCAGGGGGGACCCCACCGACCCAGTACTTC. It specifies CSPGGTPPTQYF.